A selection of T cell receptor beta chains follows, all from one sample in a study of blood T cell repertoires in COVID-19. Data came from immunoSEQ multiplex PCR; TCRdb stores just in-frame clones and leaves some out. Counted here are approximately 250,000 clones, about 88% occurring once; the ten biggest clones make up roughly 5.6%. Sequenced sample: peripheral blood. The receptors were sampled from a woman aged 60-75 years with COVID-19, enrolled during active disease. Each CDR3 is given with its conserved first and last residue. A D gene is named only where the DNA matches it firmly. Clone size appears in some rows only: once, few, many, or a class for an expanded clone.

v_call	clone_size	j_call	d_call	cdr3_aa	cdr3_nt
TRBV30	once	TRBJ2-3	-	CAYGRFDTQYF	TGTGCCTACGGGAGATTTGATACGCAGTATTTT
TRBV19	-	TRBJ2-7	-	CASSMGLYEQYF	TGTGCCAGTAGTATGGGACTCTACGAGCAGTACTTC
TRBV27	-	TRBJ2-2	TRBD2	CASSRTSGGAGELFF	TGTGCCAGCAGCCGGACTAGCGGGGGCGCCGGGGAGCTGTTTTTT
TRBV2	-	TRBJ1-4	TRBD1	CASSGRGPATNEKLFF	TGTGCCAGCAGTGGGAGGGGGCCGGCAACTAATGAAAAACTGTTTTTT
TRBV18	-	TRBJ1-1	-	CASSNQAGYGTEAFF	TGTGCCAGCTCAAACCAGGCAGGGTATGGCACTGAAGCTTTCTTT
TRBV19	-	TRBJ1-2	TRBD1	CASRPQGINYGYTF	TGTGCCAGTAGACCACAGGGGATTAACTATGGCTACACCTTC
TRBV10-1	-	TRBJ2-5	TRBD2	CASSTGLAAQETQYF	TGCGCCAGCAGCACGGGACTAGCGGCCCAAGAGACCCAGTACTTC
TRBV15	-	TRBJ1-3	-	CATSPTQGTPGNTIYF	TGTGCCACCAGCCCCACTCAGGGGACCCCTGGAAACACCATATATTTT
TRBV18	once	TRBJ1-1	TRBD1	CASSHRGHTEAFF	TGTGCCAGCTCCCACAGGGGGCACACTGAAGCTTTCTTT
TRBV5-1	-	TRBJ2-1	TRBD1	CASSYRDRVLYNEQFF	TGCGCCAGCAGCTACCGGGACAGAGTACTGTACAATGAGCAGTTCTTC
TRBV10-2	-	TRBJ2-7	TRBD1	CASSEGGTGSYEQYF	TGCGCCAGCAGTGAGGGGGGGACAGGGTCCTACGAGCAGTACTTC
TRBV5-1	few	TRBJ2-5	TRBD2	CASSKGLAKQETQYF	TGCGCCAGCAGCAAGGGACTAGCGAAACAAGAGACCCAGTACTTC
TRBV18	-	TRBJ2-5	-	CASSPRHSGSQETQYF	TGTGCCAGCTCACCCCGCCACTCGGGAAGCCAAGAGACCCAGTACTTC
TRBV4-2	-	TRBJ2-5	-	CASSQDEGMETQYF	TGTGCCAGCAGCCAAGATGAGGGTATGGAGACCCAGTACTTC
TRBV30	-	TRBJ2-3	-	CAWSAGFTSTDTQYF	TGTGCCTGGAGCGCAGGTTTTACTAGCACAGATACGCAGTATTTT
TRBV4-3	many	TRBJ1-1	-	CASSLVGMNTEAFF	TGCGCCAGCAGCTTAGTCGGGATGAACACTGAAGCTTTCTTT
TRBV7-3	-	TRBJ2-7	TRBD2	CASSPVDSGAGEQYF	TGTGCCAGCAGCCCCGTAGATAGCGGGGCCGGGGAACAGTACTTC
TRBV6-6	-	TRBJ2-7	TRBD1	CASSYPDRTYEQYF	TGTGCCAGCAGTTACCCGGACAGGACCTACGAGCAGTACTTC
TRBV5-1	-	TRBJ1-3	-	CASSLEGDSAPGNTIYF	TGCGCCAGCAGCCTAGAAGGAGATTCAGCCCCTGGAAACACCATATATTTT
TRBV6-5	-	TRBJ2-1	-	CASGSRRSYNEQFF	TGTGCCAGCGGAAGCAGGAGGTCCTACAATGAGCAGTTCTTC
TRBV29-1	-	TRBJ1-5	TRBD1	CSVGLTGGNQPQHF	TGCAGCGTTGGCCTGACAGGGGGCAATCAGCCCCAGCATTTT
TRBV28	-	TRBJ1-4	TRBD1	CASSWTGGVEKLFF	TGTGCCAGCAGCTGGACAGGGGGGGTTGAAAAACTGTTTTTT
TRBV9	-	TRBJ2-7	-	CASSDYPDYEQYF	TGTGCCAGCAGCGACTACCCCGACTACGAGCAGTACTTC
TRBV7-2	-	TRBJ1-5	TRBD1	CASSLDRWNQPQHF	TGTGCCAGCAGCTTGGACAGGTGGAATCAGCCCCAGCATTTT
TRBV12-3/TRBV12-4	-	TRBJ2-7	-	CASSTGLYEQYF	TGTGCCAGCAGCACAGGGCTGTACGAGCAGTACTTC
TRBV20-1	-	TRBJ2-7	TRBD2	CSAKRDYEQYF	TGCAGTGCTAAGCGGGACTACGAGCAGTACTTC
TRBV29-1	few	TRBJ2-1	-	CSGGAQGNEQFF	TGCAGCGGCGGGGCCCAGGGCAATGAGCAGTTCTTC
TRBV27	once	TRBJ1-5	-	CASSPGPRNQPQHF	TGTGCCAGCAGTCCCGGTCCCCGCAATCAGCCCCAGCATTTT
TRBV19	-	TRBJ1-2	-	CASTPLTAYGYTF	TGTGCCAGTACCCCCCTGACAGCTTATGGCTACACCTTC
TRBV5-4	-	TRBJ2-1	TRBD2	CASSPGITGGPLFF	TGTGCCAGCAGCCCTGGAATAACGGGAGGGCCCCTGTTCTTC
TRBV11-3	-	TRBJ2-2	TRBD1	CASSGQGNTGELFF	TGTGCCAGCAGCGGACAGGGGAACACCGGGGAGCTGTTTTTT
TRBV5-1	-	TRBJ2-1	TRBD2	CASSLVVAGLGSEQFF	TGCGCCAGCAGCTTGGTAGTAGCGGGACTCGGTTCGGAGCAGTTCTTC
TRBV6-6	few	TRBJ2-7	TRBD2	CASSYPAGGVYEQYF	TGTGCCAGCAGTTACCCGGCGGGAGGTGTCTACGAGCAGTACTTC
TRBV6-5	-	TRBJ1-2	TRBD1	CASSEDRSYGYTF	TGTGCCAGCAGCGAGGACAGGTCCTATGGCTACACCTTC
TRBV6-5	-	TRBJ1-2	TRBD1	CASSTDRAAYGYTF	TGTGCCAGCAGCACCGACAGGGCGGCCTATGGCTACACCTTC
TRBV30	-	TRBJ1-2	TRBD1	CACPPGTGGEYGYTF	TGTGCCTGTCCTCCCGGGACAGGGGGAGAATATGGCTACACCTTC
TRBV7-9	-	TRBJ2-5	-	CASSLRGTAQETQYF	TGTGCCAGCAGCTTACGCGGGACAGCCCAAGAGACCCAGTACTTC